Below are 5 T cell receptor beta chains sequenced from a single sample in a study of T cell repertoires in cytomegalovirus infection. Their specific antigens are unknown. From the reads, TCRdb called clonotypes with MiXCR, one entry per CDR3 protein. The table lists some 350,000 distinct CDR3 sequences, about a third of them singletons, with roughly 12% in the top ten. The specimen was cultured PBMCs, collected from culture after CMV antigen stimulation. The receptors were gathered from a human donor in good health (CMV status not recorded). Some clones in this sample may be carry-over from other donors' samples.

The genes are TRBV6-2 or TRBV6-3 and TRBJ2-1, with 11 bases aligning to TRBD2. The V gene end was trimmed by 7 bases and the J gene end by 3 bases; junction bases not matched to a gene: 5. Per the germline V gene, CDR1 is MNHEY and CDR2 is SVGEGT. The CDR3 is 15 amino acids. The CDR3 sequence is CASITGTSGYNEQFF. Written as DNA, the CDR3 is TGTGCCAGCATTACCGGGACTAGCGGCTACAATGAGCAGTTCTTC.

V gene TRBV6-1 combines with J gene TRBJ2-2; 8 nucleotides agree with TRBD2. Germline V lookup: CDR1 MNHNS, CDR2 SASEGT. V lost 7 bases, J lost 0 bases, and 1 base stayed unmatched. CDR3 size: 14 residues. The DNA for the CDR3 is TGTGCCAGCAAACTAGCGGCGAACACCGGGGAGCTGTTTTTT. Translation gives CASKLAANTGELFF.

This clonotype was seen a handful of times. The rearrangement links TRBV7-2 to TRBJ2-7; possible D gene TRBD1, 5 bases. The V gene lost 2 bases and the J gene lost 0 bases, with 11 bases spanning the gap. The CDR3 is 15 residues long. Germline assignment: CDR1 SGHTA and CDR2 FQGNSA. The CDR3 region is CASSLTGASSYEQYV. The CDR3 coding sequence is TGTGCCAGCAGCTTAACTGGGGCCAGCTCCTACGAGCAGTACGTC.

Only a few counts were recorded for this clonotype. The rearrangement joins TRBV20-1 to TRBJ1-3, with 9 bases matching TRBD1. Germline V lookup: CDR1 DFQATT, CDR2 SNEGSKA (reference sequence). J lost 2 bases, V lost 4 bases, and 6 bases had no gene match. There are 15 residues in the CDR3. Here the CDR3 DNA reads TGCAGTGCTATAAAACAGGGGGCTGCTGGAAACACCATATATTTT. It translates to CSAIKQGAAGNTIYF.

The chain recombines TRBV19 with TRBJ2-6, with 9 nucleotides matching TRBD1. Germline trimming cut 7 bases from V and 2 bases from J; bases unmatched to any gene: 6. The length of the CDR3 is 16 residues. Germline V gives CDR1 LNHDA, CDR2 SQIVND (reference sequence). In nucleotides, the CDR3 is TGTGCCAGTATTAAAACAGGGGGCGCTGGGGCCAACGTCCTGACTTTC. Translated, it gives CASIKTGGAGANVLTF.